This T cell receptor beta chain was found in a study of identical twins. This CDR3 spans 15 amino acids. Germline V gene sequence: CDR1 SGHVS, CDR2 FQNEAQ. The V end was cut by 0 bases, the J end by 2 bases, with 10 bases between. TCRdb reprocessed the 5' RACE reads with MiXCR, giving one entry per CDR3 protein. This table holds under 300,000 distinct CDR3 sequences, roughly an eighth found once. This clonotype was seen only a few times. The receptor was isolated from a woman aged 18-29 years in good health. The material sequenced was memory (CD45RO+) T cells sorted from blood. The chain uses TRBV7-8 and TRBJ1-1, with a weak D call TRBD1 (6 bases). CDR3 nucleotide sequence: TGTGCCAGCAGCTTAGCGGGCAGGGGCAACACTGAAGCTTTCTTT. Translating it yields CASSLAGRGNTEAFF.